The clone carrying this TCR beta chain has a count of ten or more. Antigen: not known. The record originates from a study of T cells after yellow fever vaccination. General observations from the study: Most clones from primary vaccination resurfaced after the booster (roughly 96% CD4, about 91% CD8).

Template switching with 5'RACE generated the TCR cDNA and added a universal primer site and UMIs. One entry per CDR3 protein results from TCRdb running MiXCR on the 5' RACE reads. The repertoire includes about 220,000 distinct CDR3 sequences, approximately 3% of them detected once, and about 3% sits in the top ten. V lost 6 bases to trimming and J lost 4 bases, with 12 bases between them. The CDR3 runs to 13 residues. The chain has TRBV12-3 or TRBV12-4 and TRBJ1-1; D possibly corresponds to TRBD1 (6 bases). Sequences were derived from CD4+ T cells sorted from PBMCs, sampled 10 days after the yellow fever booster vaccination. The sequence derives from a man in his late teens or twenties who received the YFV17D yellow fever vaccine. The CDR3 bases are TGTGCCAGCAGGATACAAGGGGGCACTGAAGCTTTCTTT. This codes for CASRIQGGTEAFF.